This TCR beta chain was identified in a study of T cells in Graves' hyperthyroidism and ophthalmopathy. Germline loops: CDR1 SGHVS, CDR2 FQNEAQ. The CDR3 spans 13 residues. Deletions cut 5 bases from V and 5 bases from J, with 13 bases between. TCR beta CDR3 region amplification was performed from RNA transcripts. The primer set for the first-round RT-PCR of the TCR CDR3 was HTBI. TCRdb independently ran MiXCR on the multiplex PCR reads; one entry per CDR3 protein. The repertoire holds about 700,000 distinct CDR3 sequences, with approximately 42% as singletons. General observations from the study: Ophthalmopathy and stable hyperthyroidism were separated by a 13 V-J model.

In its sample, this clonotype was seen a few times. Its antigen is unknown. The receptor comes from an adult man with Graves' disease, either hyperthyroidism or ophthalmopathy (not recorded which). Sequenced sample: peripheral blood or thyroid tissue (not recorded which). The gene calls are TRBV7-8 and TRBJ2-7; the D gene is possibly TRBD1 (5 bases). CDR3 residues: CASSQIGAHEQYF. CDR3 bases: TGTGCCAGCAGCCAGATTGGGGCCCACGAGCAGTACTTC.